The rows below give T cell receptor beta chains drawn from one sample of a study of early T cells in non-severe SARS-CoV-2 infection. Each CDR3 protein is one row after TCRdb ran MiXCR on the 5' RACE reads. The data contain tens of thousands of distinct CDR3 sequences, roughly a tenth of them singletons. The sequenced sample was whole blood. These receptors were obtained from an adult who was a healthcare worker with PCR-confirmed SARS-CoV-2 infection or an uninfected control (not recorded which). Both conserved end residues are part of each CDR3. The D gene is left open where the match is weak. Part of the rows lack a size; the others show once, few, many or a class for expanded clones.

j_gene	d_gene	v_gene	abundance	CDR3nt	CDR3aa
TRBJ2-1	.	TRBV7-2	many	TGTGCCAGCAGTTGGGGCTATAGCTCCTACAATGAGCAGTTCTTC	CASSWGYSSYNEQFF
TRBJ2-3	TRBD2	TRBV7-3	few	TGTGCCAGCAGAGCTAGCGGGAGTAGCACAGATACGCAGTATTTT	CASRASGSSTDTQYF
TRBJ2-1	TRBD1	TRBV11-1	few	TGTGCCAGCAAACAGGGGGCCGAGCAGTTCTTC	CASKQGAEQFF
TRBJ2-4	TRBD1	TRBV3-1	many	TGTGCCAGCAGCCAAGATCCTACAGGGGCCTTATACCAGTACTTC	CASSQDPTGALYQYF
TRBJ2-7	TRBD2	TRBV7-8	.	TGTGCCAGCAGAAACCGGGACTACGACTACGAGCAGTACTTC	CASRNRDYDYEQYF
TRBJ1-2	.	TRBV2	many	TGTGCCAGCAGTGAATACAGGGCGGACTATGGCTACACCTTC	CASSEYRADYGYTF
TRBJ2-3	TRBD2	TRBV20-1	.	TGCAGTGCTCGAAGCGGGAGGGGCACAGATACGCAGTATTTT	CSARSGRGTDTQYF
TRBJ1-1	.	TRBV29-1	many	TGCAGCGTTGCGCCTGGGGGGCGAACTGAAGCTTTCTTT	CSVAPGGRTEAFF
TRBJ1-1	.	TRBV7-3	few	TGTGCCAGCAGCTTAGATCAAAGGGGATCTGCTTTCTTT	CASSLDQRGSAFF
TRBJ2-1	TRBD2	TRBV2	.	TGTGCCAGCAAGCCAGGGAGGGACAATGAGCAGTTCTTC	CASKPGRDNEQFF
TRBJ2-1	.	TRBV7-8	.	TGTGCCAGCAGCTGGGGGATAGGAGCCGCTGGTAATGAGCAGTTCTTC	CASSWGIGAAGNEQFF
TRBJ1-2	.	TRBV6-1	.	TGTGCCAGCACAGTTAACGGACAGAAAAACTATGGCTACACCTTC	CASTVNGQKNYGYTF
TRBJ2-7	TRBD2	TRBV20-1	.	TGCAGTGCTGTGTACGGAGCGGGAGTTTCCTACGAGCAGTACTTC	CSAVYGAGVSYEQYF
TRBJ2-5	TRBD2	TRBV7-6	few	TGTGCCAGCAGCTCCGGGACTACAGAGACCCAGTACTTC	CASSSGTTETQYF
TRBJ2-7	.	TRBV27	few	TGCGGCACCCCGGACCCGGCGAGGGAGCAGTACTTC	CGTPDPAREQYF
TRBJ1-1	TRBD1	TRBV7-8	many	TGTGCCAGCAGCTTAGCCCGGCAGGGGGGAAGAGCTTTCTTT	CASSLARQGGRAFF
TRBJ2-1	.	TRBV20-1	few	TGCAGTACGGAACTAGGACCTAATGAGCAGTTCTTC	CSTELGPNEQFF
TRBJ1-2	.	TRBV6-2/TRBV6-3	many	TGTGCCAGCGGAGGACAAGCTAACTATGGCTACACCTTC	CASGGQANYGYTF
TRBJ2-3	.	TRBV11-2	many	TGTGCCAGCAGCTTAGTTGTAGGCACAGATACGCAGTATTTT	CASSLVVGTDTQYF
TRBJ1-1	.	TRBV9	few	TGTGCCAGCAGCCCCCCCAGGGCCGGCACTGAAGCTTTCTTT	CASSPPRAGTEAFF
TRBJ1-5	TRBD1	TRBV5-8	.	TGTGCCAGCAGCTTGGAGACAGGGACTGGACAGCCCCAGCATTTT	CASSLETGTGQPQHF
TRBJ2-1	.	TRBV11-1	once	TGTGCCAGCAGCCTGTACACGTACAATGAGCAGTTCTTC	CASSLYTYNEQFF
TRBJ1-2	.	TRBV24-1	many	TGTGCCACCAGTGATAAGAACTATGGCTACACCTTC	CATSDKNYGYTF
TRBJ1-1	.	TRBV5-6	many	TGTGCCAGCAGCTTGGTTTCGGGGGCTGAAGCTTTCTTT	CASSLVSGAEAFF
TRBJ2-5	.	TRBV5-5	.	TGTGCCAGCAGCTTGAATTGGAAGAGCTCGAGAGAGACCCAGTACTTC	CASSLNWKSSRETQYF
TRBJ2-1	.	TRBV9	.	TGTGCCAGCAGCCCCGACCCGGAGGCCGGTGAGCAGTTCTTC	CASSPDPEAGEQFF
TRBJ2-5	TRBD1	TRBV7-9	many	TGTGCCAGCAGCCCGGGGACAGTCCAAGAGACCCAGTACTTC	CASSPGTVQETQYF
TRBJ2-3	TRBD2	TRBV7-9	.	TGTGCCAGCAGCTCGACTAGCGGGGATGTCATAGGCACAGATACGCAGTATTTT	CASSSTSGDVIGTDTQYF
TRBJ2-1	.	TRBV9	many	TGTGCCAGCAGTCCGGGGCCCGGCACCGGTGAGCAGTTCTTC	CASSPGPGTGEQFF
TRBJ2-7	TRBD1	TRBV13	few	TGTGCCAGCAGCTTAGGGGACAGGGCGAACTACGAGCAGTACTTC	CASSLGDRANYEQYF
TRBJ1-1	.	TRBV27	many	TGTGCCAGCAGTTTGGGTACTGCCTCCGAAGCTTTCTTT	CASSLGTASEAFF
TRBJ1-3	TRBD1	TRBV6-6	many	TGTGCCAGCAGGCAGACAGGGGAGAACACCATATATTTT	CASRQTGENTIYF
TRBJ2-1	TRBD2	TRBV20-1	.	TGCAGTGCTAGGGGACTAGCGGGGGGACGCGATGAGCAGTTCTTC	CSARGLAGGRDEQFF
TRBJ2-7	.	TRBV20-1	many	TGCAGTGCTAGATCCCGCCCTCCCTACGAGCAGTACTTC	CSARSRPPYEQYF
TRBJ2-7	.	TRBV2	many	TGTGCCAGCAGGGACGATGGAACCCACGAGCAGTACTTC	CASRDDGTHEQYF
TRBJ2-2	TRBD2	TRBV7-9	many	TGTGCCAGCCAGCGGGAAAGAAACACCAGGGAGCTGTTTTTT	CASQRERNTRELFF
TRBJ2-6	.	TRBV5-6	.	TGTGCCAGCAGCTCATACGGGGGCCTAGCTGGGGCCAACGTCCTGACTTTC	CASSSYGGLAGANVLTF
TRBJ1-1	.	TRBV7-9	.	TGTGCCAGCAGCCCTGGGGGCGCTTACACTGAAGCTTTCTTT	CASSPGGAYTEAFF
TRBJ1-1	.	TRBV3-1	many	TGTGCCAGCAGCCCTAGCCTCGGGGCCGGAGCTTTCTTT	CASSPSLGAGAFF
TRBJ1-1	TRBD1	TRBV5-8	.	TGTGCCAGCAGATCTGGACAGGGGGCCACTGAAGCTTTCTTT	CASRSGQGATEAFF
TRBJ2-1	.	TRBV7-3	few	TGTGCCAGCAGCTTAACTGGGGCGGATGAGCAGTTCTTC	CASSLTGADEQFF
TRBJ2-7	TRBD2	TRBV5-1	few	TGCGCCAGCGCCACGGTAGCGGGAGAGGGAGAGCAGTACTTC	CASATVAGEGEQYF
TRBJ2-2	.	TRBV20-1	.	TGCAGTGCTAGAGGGTTAGCAGGGAACACCGGGGAGCTGTTTTTT	CSARGLAGNTGELFF
TRBJ1-1	.	TRBV11-2	.	TGTGCCAGCAGCCCATCGGGGGAGGGGCAAGCTTTCTTT	CASSPSGEGQAFF
TRBJ2-3	.	TRBV2	many	TGTGCCAGCAGTGTCGGTCAGACCACAGATACGCAGTATTTT	CASSVGQTTDTQYF
TRBJ1-2	.	TRBV29-1	few	TGCAGCGTTGAAGATCGGGGGACATTCCGCTATGGCTACACCTTC	CSVEDRGTFRYGYTF
TRBJ1-2	.	TRBV6-1	many	TGTGCCAGCAGTGAAGAGAGAGGGCCCTATGGCTACACCTTC	CASSEERGPYGYTF
TRBJ1-5	TRBD1	TRBV20-1	many	TGCAGTGCTAGTCCCGCGACAGGGAGAGATCAGCCCCAGCATTTT	CSASPATGRDQPQHF
TRBJ2-3	.	TRBV2	.	TGTGCCAGCAGGAGCGATTTCACAGATACGCAGTATTTT	CASRSDFTDTQYF
TRBJ2-3	.	TRBV7-9	once	TGTGCCTACACCCGCAGGGGAAGCACAGATACGCAGTATTTT	CAYTRRGSTDTQYF
TRBJ2-5	.	TRBV18	many	TGTGCCAGCTCACCCTTCACGGGCGAAAAGACCCAGTACTTC	CASSPFTGEKTQYF
TRBJ2-7	.	TRBV10-3	.	TGTGCCATCCGGGACACCTCCTACGAGCAGTACTTC	CAIRDTSYEQYF
TRBJ2-1	TRBD1	TRBV4-3	few	TGCGCCAGCAGCCATATGCAATGGACAGGACCCCGCTATGAGCAGTTCTTC	CASSHMQWTGPRYEQFF
TRBJ1-2	.	TRBV7-9	many	TGTGCCAGCAGCCCATGGATGGGGACGGCCTATGGCTACACCTTC	CASSPWMGTAYGYTF
TRBJ2-1	.	TRBV7-2	.	TGTGCCAGCAGCTTTTTGAGTTCGGGTGAGCAGTTCTTC	CASSFLSSGEQFF
TRBJ1-2	.	TRBV11-2	many	TGTGCCAGCAGCTCCGGACCGGACTATGGCTACACCTTC	CASSSGPDYGYTF
TRBJ1-5	.	TRBV20-1	.	TGCAGTGCTAGAGATAGTGGGGGGCCTGAGCCCCAGCATTTT	CSARDSGGPEPQHF
TRBJ1-5	TRBD1	TRBV5-4	many	TGTGCCAGCAGCTTGGACAGGGGGCGACATCAGCCCCAGCATTTT	CASSLDRGRHQPQHF
TRBJ2-6	.	TRBV7-2	many	TGTGCCAGCAGCTTAGCCGTAGGAGTATGGGGGGCCAACGTCCTGACTTTC	CASSLAVGVWGANVLTF
TRBJ2-1	TRBD2	TRBV4-3	many	TGCGCCAGCAGCCAAGATGTGCTAGCGGGGGGGGATGAGCAGTTCTTC	CASSQDVLAGGDEQFF